Presented here are 25 T cell receptor beta chains from one specimen sequenced in a study of shared clonotypes between healthy human individuals. Sequencing used immunoSEQ multiplex PCR; TCRdb keeps in-frame clones, though not all of them. The data hold about 2.3 million clones, with 85% to 95% observed a single time. Sequenced material: naive CD4+ T cells from PBMCs. Noted subset: CD45RA+ positively selected. Every receptor here comes from a man aged 18 to 29 in good health. Some clones in this sample may be carry-over from other donors' samples.

The chain is built from TRBV29-1 and TRBJ2-1, with D possibly being TRBD2 (6 bases). V was shortened by 5 bases and J by 0 bases, with 17 bases between the two germline ends. This CDR3 region has 16 residues. Per germline, CDR1 SQVTM and CDR2 ANQGSEA. The chain's CDR3 is CSVQQGGSGSYNEQFF. For the CDR3, the DNA is TGCAGCGTTCAACAAGGCGGTAGCGGCTCCTACAATGAGCAGTTCTTC.

Points on this clone: At the DNA level, this CDR3 is encoded by other sequences in the same sample as well. The chain employs TRBV5-1 and TRBJ2-1, with D perhaps matching TRBD2 (6 bases). V gave up 3 bases and J gave up 6 bases, with 10 bases separating them. This CDR3 has 13 residues. Germline V gene sequence: CDR1 SGHRS, CDR2 YFSETQ. The CDR3 bases are TGCGCCAGCAGCTCTTTCGGGGGCAATGAGCAGTTCTTC. Encoded protein: CASSSFGGNEQFF.

The chain recombines TRBV2 with TRBJ1-1; the match to TRBD1 covers 11 bases. With 0 bases clipped from V and 0 bases from J, the junction kept 6 bases outside the gene matches. Germline-derived CDR1 and CDR2 are SNHLY and FYNNEI. CDR3 length equals 18 residues. The CDR3 is CASSEALGDRGMNTEAFF. The CDR3 bases are TGTGCCAGCAGTGAAGCCCTAGGGGACAGGGGGATGAACACTGAAGCTTTCTTT.

As concerns this clone: Other DNA sequences in the sample encode the same CDR3. CDR3 nucleotide sequence: TGTGCCAGCAGCCAAGCGTCCTACGAGCAGTACTTC. Protein: CASSQASYEQYF. The chain recombines TRBV14 with TRBJ2-7; no clear D gene. Germline CDR1 and CDR2: SGHDN and FVKESK. The CDR3 runs to 12 residues. Trimming removed 1 base at V and 1 base at J, with 2 bases between. The full variable domain, its missing parts supplied by reference TRBV14 and TRBJ2-7, is EAGVTQFPSHSVIEKGQTVTLRCDPISGHDNLYWYRRVMGKEIKFLLHFVKESKQDESGMPNNRFLAERTGGTYSTLKVQPAELEDSGVYFCASSQASYEQYFGPGTRLTVT.

This chain uses TRBV5-1 with TRBJ2-6; 9 bases map to TRBD1. V trimming: 4 bases; J trimming: 1 base; junction bases outside the gene matches: 9. The CDR3 covers 18 residues. Germline lookup yields CDR1 SGHRS and CDR2 YFSETQ. DNA of the CDR3: TGCGCCAGCAGCCACTCACAGGGGGCGGGTTCTGGGGCCAACGTCCTGACTTTC. Amino acid sequence: CASSHSQGAGSGANVLTF.

The rearrangement uses TRBV4-2 and TRBJ2-1; 7 nucleotides match TRBD2. The CDR3 spans 13 residues. The J segment lost 14 bases and the V segment lost 0 bases, leaving 7 bases of the junction unmatched. Germline V CDR1 and CDR2: LGHNA, YNFKEQ. The CDR3 reads CASSQDRKREEFF. The CDR3, as DNA: TGTGCCAGCAGCCAAGATCGGAAACGGGAGGAGTTCTTC.

CDR3 loop: CASSMTGGTDTQYF. DNA of the CDR3: TGTGCCAGCAGCATGACAGGGGGCACAGATACGCAGTATTTT. V usage is TRBV7-9 and J usage is TRBJ2-3, with TRBD1 matching 8 bases. V lost 5 bases to trimming and J lost 1 base; unmatched junction nucleotides: 2. Germline-derived CDR1 and CDR2 are SEHNR and FQNEAQ (reference sequence). The CDR3 runs 14 residues. The whole variable domain, filled in from reference TRBV7-9 and TRBJ2-3, reads DTGVSQNPRHKITKRGQNVTFRCDPISEHNRLYWYRQTLGQGPEFLTYFQNEAQLEKSRLLSDRFSAERPKGSFSTLEIQRTEQGDSAMYLCASSMTGGTDTQYFGPGTRLTVL.

This chain uses TRBV18 with TRBJ1-2, with a weak D call TRBD1 (6 bases). This CDR3 has 15 residues. Per the germline V gene, CDR1 is KGHSH and CDR2 is LQKENI. V was shortened by 6 bases and J by 2 bases, with 16 bases between the two germline ends. In nucleotides, the CDR3 is TGTGCCAGCTCCGAGTACAGGGACATAAACTATGGCTACACCTTC. The encoded protein is CASSEYRDINYGYTF.

The rearrangement uses TRBV4-1 and TRBJ2-3; perhaps TRBD2 as D (5 bases). V was cut by 4 bases and J by 4 bases, with 9 bases left in between. This CDR3 has 13 residues. Looked up from germline, CDR1 is MGHRA and CDR2 is YSYEKL. The CDR3 region is CASSRSGADTQYF. In nucleotides, the CDR3 is TGCGCCAGCAGCCGGTCCGGGGCAGATACGCAGTATTTT.

J is TRBJ2-1 and V is TRBV28, with 8 positions matching TRBD2. CDR1 is MDHEN, CDR2 SYDVKM, per germline. This CDR3 spans 15 amino acids. The junction had 6 bases not matched to a gene; V was cut back by 8 bases and J by 0 bases. The CDR3 nucleotides read TGTGCCAGCGAACCCGGGACTAGCTCCTACAATGAGCAGTTCTTC. This sequence encodes CASEPGTSSYNEQFF.

The chain employs TRBV6-1 and TRBJ2-7, with TRBD2 identical over 11 bases. CDR3 length equals 15 residues. CDR1 is MNHNS and CDR2 is SASEGT in the germline V gene. V dropped 7 bases and J dropped 2; count of bases not matched to a gene: 7. The CDR3 nucleotides are TGTGCCAGCATTCCGACTAGCGGGAACCCCTACGAGCAGTACTTC. The encoded protein is CASIPTSGNPYEQYF.

The V call is TRBV11-3, the J call TRBJ2-1; possibly TRBD1 for D (6 bases). This CDR3 is built from 16 residues. Germline lookup yields CDR1 SGHNT and CDR2 YENEEA. V shed 1 base and J shed 6 bases, with 16 bases lying between them. The CDR3 loop reads CASSLGAQVGGNEQFF. CDR3 coding DNA: TGTGCCAGCAGCTTAGGGGCCCAGGTAGGGGGCAATGAGCAGTTCTTC.

The chain joins TRBV6-5 to TRBJ2-5, with TRBD1 as a possible D gene (6 bases). The length of the CDR3 is 15 residues. From germline, CDR1 is MNHEY and CDR2 SVGAGI. Deletions cut 6 bases from V and 5 bases from J, with 19 bases between. The CDR3 region has the DNA TGTGCCAGCAGCCTCGGGACACGGCTTTGGGAGACCCAGTACTTC. It yields the protein CASSLGTRLWETQYF.

J is TRBJ1-4 and V is TRBV4-1; the D gene is possibly TRBD1 (5 bases). In germline, CDR1 is MGHRA, CDR2 YSYEKL. The CDR3 runs 15 residues. V gave up 4 bases and J gave up 0 bases, with 9 bases separating them. CDR3 DNA sequence: TGCGCCAGCAGCCTAGGGACTGCAACTAATGAAAAACTGTTTTTT. It codes for CASSLGTATNEKLFF.

V gene TRBV10-2 combines with J gene TRBJ1-1; D gene unclear. The CDR3 runs to 13 residues. Germline assignment: CDR1 WSHSY and CDR2 SAAADI. V dropped 10 bases and J dropped 0 bases, with 12 bases sitting between them. The CDR3 spells CATVASLNTEAFF. CDR3 in DNA: TGCGCCACCGTGGCCTCCTTGAACACTGAAGCTTTCTTT.

V usage is TRBV10-3 and J usage is TRBJ2-7, with 12 nucleotides matching TRBD1. With 7 bases clipped from V and 6 bases from J, the junction kept 10 bases outside the gene matches. Germline CDR1 and CDR2: ENHRY and SYGVKD. The CDR3 is 15 residues long. CDR3 sequence: CAIKNGTGGAGEQYF. The CDR3 bases are TGTGCCATCAAGAATGGGACAGGGGGCGCGGGCGAGCAGTACTTC.

The V call is TRBV7-7, the J call TRBJ2-1; maybe TRBD2 (6 bases). Between the trimmed V and J ends, which lost 1 base and 6 bases, there was a span of 10 bases. Germline CDR1 SSHAT, CDR2 FNYEAQ (reference sequence). The CDR3 is made up of 14 amino acids. CDR3 amino acids: CASSLGAGRNEQFF. For the CDR3, the DNA is TGTGCCAGCAGCTTAGGGGCGGGGCGCAATGAGCAGTTCTTC.

To note about this clone: Additional DNA sequences in this sample encode the identical CDR3. This chain uses TRBV13 with TRBJ1-2; D call uncertain. The CDR3 sequence is 13 residues long. Germline CDR1 and CDR2: PRHDT and FYEKMQ (reference sequence). The V end was cut by 2 bases, the J end by 4 bases, with 8 bases between. The DNA for the CDR3 is TGTGCCAGCAGCTTACGGGGATCCTATGGCTACACCTTC. Its protein product is CASSLRGSYGYTF.

The chain links TRBV28 to TRBJ2-7; 14 bases are a match to TRBD2. With V trimmed by 6 bases and J by 6 bases, 7 bases remained unmatched. Germline V gene sequence: CDR1 MDHEN, CDR2 SYDVKM. This CDR3 has 15 residues. In DNA form, the CDR3 reads TGTGCCAGCAGCAGGGGACTAGCGGGAGAATTCGAGCAGTACTTC. Residues: CASSRGLAGEFEQYF.

The rearrangement uses TRBV5-4 and TRBJ2-3; 8 positions match TRBD2. Germline loops: CDR1 SGHNT, CDR2 YYREEE (reference sequence). CDR3 length equals 16 residues. The V and J ends lost 3 bases and 1 base, in that order; junction bases with no gene match: 7. In DNA, the CDR3 is TGTGCCAGCAGCTGGCCGGCAGCGGGGGGCACAGATACGCAGTATTTT. Translation: CASSWPAAGGTDTQYF.

The chain joins TRBV7-3 to TRBJ2-7; 10 bases match TRBD1. The trim removed 1 base at V and 7 bases at J, leaving 7 bases unmatched. The CDR3 length is 15 residues. In germline, CDR1 is SGHTA, CDR2 FQGTGA. CDR3 sequence (DNA): TGTGCCAGCAGCTTAATCGCGCAGGGACAGGGGGAGCAGTACTTC. Translation gives CASSLIAQGQGEQYF. The complete variable domain, with remaining parts taken from reference TRBV7-3 and TRBJ2-7, reads GAGVSQTPSNKVTEKGKYVELRCDPISGHTALYWYRQSLGQGPEFLIYFQGTGAADDSGLPNDRFFAVRPEGSVSTLKIQRTERGDSAVYLCASSLIAQGQGEQYFGPGTRLTVT.

The V and J genes are TRBV10-3 and TRBJ2-7; 9 nucleotides match TRBD1. This CDR3 comprises 12 residues. Germline V gives CDR1 ENHRY, CDR2 SYGVKD. Unmatched junction bases numbered 5, after V lost 9 bases and J lost 5 bases. The CDR3 region has the DNA TGTGCCATACGACAGGGGGAGGACGAGCAGTACTTC. This codes for CAIRQGEDEQYF.

This clone was counted only a few times. Other DNA sequences within the sample encode an identical CDR3. The chain carries TRBV20-1 and TRBJ2-5; D may be TRBD1 or TRBD2 (5 bases each). With 3 bases removed from V and 4 bases from J, the gap between germline ends came to 6 bases. The CDR3 totals 11 residues. Germline-derived CDR1 and CDR2 are DFQATT and SNEGSKA (reference sequence). CDR3 in amino acids: CSARGVETQYF. The CDR3, as DNA: TGCAGTGCTAGGGGGGTAGAGACCCAGTACTTC.

V gene TRBV7-2 combines with J gene TRBJ2-5; weak D call: TRBD2 (6 bases). V was shortened by 4 bases and J by 5 bases, with 17 bases between the two germline ends. This CDR3 has 15 amino acids. Germline lookup yields CDR1 SGHTA and CDR2 FQGNSA. CDR3 sequence: CASSSDGTPIETQYF. The CDR3 DNA is TGTGCCAGCAGCTCAGACGGGACTCCCATCGAGACCCAGTACTTC.

This clone was observed once. V usage is TRBV19 and J usage is TRBJ1-1; possibly TRBD1 for D (5 bases). This CDR3 contains 18 residues. The V end was cut by 1 base, the J end by 5 bases, with 23 bases between. Germline V gene lookup returns CDR1 LNHDA and CDR2 SQIVND (reference sequence). CDR3 DNA: TGTGCCAGTAGTATAGGGCGGGGGACGGGGCCGAGTGAAACTGAAGCTTTCTTT. Protein: CASSIGRGTGPSETEAFF.